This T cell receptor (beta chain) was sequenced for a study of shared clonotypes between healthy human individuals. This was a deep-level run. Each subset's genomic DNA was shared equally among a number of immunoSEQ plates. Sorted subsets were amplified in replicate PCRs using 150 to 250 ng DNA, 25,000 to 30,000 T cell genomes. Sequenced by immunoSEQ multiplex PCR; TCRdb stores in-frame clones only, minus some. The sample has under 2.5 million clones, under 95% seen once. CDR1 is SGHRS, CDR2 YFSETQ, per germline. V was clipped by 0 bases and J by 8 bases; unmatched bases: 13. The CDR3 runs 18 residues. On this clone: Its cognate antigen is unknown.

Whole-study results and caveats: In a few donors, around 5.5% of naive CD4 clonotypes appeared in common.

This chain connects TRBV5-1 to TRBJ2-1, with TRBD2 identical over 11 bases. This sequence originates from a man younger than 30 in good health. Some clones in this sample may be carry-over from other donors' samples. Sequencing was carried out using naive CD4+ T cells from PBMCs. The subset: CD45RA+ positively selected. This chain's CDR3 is CASSLGGLAGGGVDEQFF. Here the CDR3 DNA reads TGCGCCAGCAGCTTGGGTGGCCTAGCGGGAGGCGGGGTCGATGAGCAGTTCTTC.